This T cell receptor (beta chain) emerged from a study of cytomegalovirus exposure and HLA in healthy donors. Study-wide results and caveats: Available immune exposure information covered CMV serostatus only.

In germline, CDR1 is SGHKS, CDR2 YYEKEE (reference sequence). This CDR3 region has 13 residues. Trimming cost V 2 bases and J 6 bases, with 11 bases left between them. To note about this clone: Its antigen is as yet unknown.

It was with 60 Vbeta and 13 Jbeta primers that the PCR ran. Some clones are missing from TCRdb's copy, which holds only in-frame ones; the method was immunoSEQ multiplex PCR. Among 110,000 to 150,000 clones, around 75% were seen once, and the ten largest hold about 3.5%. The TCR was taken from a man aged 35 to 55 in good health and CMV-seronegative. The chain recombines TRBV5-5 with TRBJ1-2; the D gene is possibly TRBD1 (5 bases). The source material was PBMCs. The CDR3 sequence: CASSFSGQDGYTF. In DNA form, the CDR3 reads TGTGCCAGCAGCTTTTCAGGGCAGGATGGCTACACCTTC.